This T cell receptor (beta chain) was recorded in a study of cytomegalovirus exposure and HLA in healthy donors. Study details: Earlier sequencing of about 179 million T cells yielded roughly 120 million unique TCR beta sequences. Whole-study findings and limits: Productive rates of about 87% or about 30% were seen for most TCR beta V segments in an earlier analysis.

At collection, donors were nominally healthy, but unrecorded immune exposures were probable. PCR amplification relied on 60 Vbeta primers (plus 13 Jbeta primers). Per the authors' pipeline: The count from a later analysis was about 80 million unique TCR beta chains, approximately 9.9 million of them shared. This table comes from immunoSEQ multiplex PCR, and its TCRdb copy is limited to in-frame clones, with some not included. V and J calls and clone size come straight from that table; D and trimming were deduced from the DNA. The sample has fewer than 200,000 clones, roughly four fifths seen once. A remark on this clone: Its antigen is not identified.

The CDR3 is 16 amino acids. Germline V gene data show CDR1 as MNHNY and CDR2 as SVGAGI (reference sequence). Germline trimming cut 7 bases from V and 1 base from J; bases unmatched to any gene: 2. This sequence originates from a female donor in good health and CMV-seronegative. Material: PBMCs. The chain joins TRBV6-6 to TRBJ2-2; 14 bases match TRBD2. The CDR3: CASTGTSGGNTGELFF. DNA for the CDR3: TGTGCCAGCACAGGGACTAGCGGGGGGAACACCGGGGAGCTGTTTTTT.